What follows are 14 T cell receptor beta chains derived from one specimen sequenced in a study of blood T cell repertoires in COVID-19. Profiling relied on immunoSEQ multiplex PCR, and the TCRdb table lists in-frame clones only, not all of them. The sample yields 200,000 to 250,000 clones, around four fifths seen once. Specimen: peripheral blood. These receptors came from a woman between 65 and 79 years old with COVID-19, enrolled during active disease.

The CDR3 loop is CASSFGGTQYF. For the CDR3, the DNA is TGTGCCAGCAGTTTCGGGGGAACCCAGTACTTC. The rearrangement links TRBV27 to TRBJ2-5; tentative D call: TRBD2 (6 bases). This CDR3 region has 11 residues. Germline V gene data show CDR1 as MNHEY and CDR2 as SMNVEV (reference sequence). Trimming cost V 3 bases and J 8 bases, with 7 bases left between them.

V gene TRBV2 combines with J gene TRBJ1-2; 9 positions agree with TRBD1. Germline V gene lookup returns CDR1 SNHLY and CDR2 FYNNEI. V lost 6 bases, J lost 6 bases, and 8 bases stayed unmatched. This CDR3 is built from 14 residues. CDR3 region: CASSIGTGWDGYTF. The CDR3 DNA reads as TGTGCCAGCAGCATCGGGACAGGGTGGGATGGCTACACCTTC.

Points on this clone: Other DNA sequences of this sample code for an identical CDR3. V usage is TRBV28 and J usage is TRBJ1-2; D is uncertain. V lost 4 bases, J lost 5 bases, and 8 bases lay in between. The CDR3 covers 12 residues. Germline V gene sequence: CDR1 MDHEN, CDR2 SYDVKM. The CDR3 here is CASSSSPYGYTF. The CDR3, as DNA: TGTGCCAGCAGTTCAAGCCCATATGGCTACACCTTC.

J is TRBJ1-6 and V is TRBV19, with 9 bases lining up with TRBD1. Germline CDR1 LNHDA, CDR2 SQIVND (reference sequence). This CDR3 region has 19 residues. J was trimmed by 3 bases and V by 4 bases; bases with no gene match: 13. CDR3 region: CASSTSGTGTFGYNSPLHF. In nucleotides, the CDR3 is TGTGCCAGTAGTACATCCGGGACAGGGACCTTTGGCTATAATTCACCCCTCCACTTT. Full variable domain (rest looked up from reference TRBV19 and TRBJ1-6): DGGITQSPKYLFRKEGQNVTLSCEQNLNHDAMYWYRQDPGQGLRLIYYSQIVNDFQKGDIAEGYSVSREKKESFPLTVTSAQKNPTAFYLCASSTSGTGTFGYNSPLHFGNGTRLTVT.

The chain has TRBV19 and TRBJ1-2; 10 bases are a match to TRBD1. The CDR3 runs 15 residues. The germline gives CDR1 LNHDA, CDR2 SQIVND (reference sequence). After removal of 4 bases from V and 3 bases from J, the junction contained 5 bases not matched to a gene. CDR3: CASSTRTGGHYGYTF. The CDR3 coding sequence is TGTGCCAGTAGTACCCGGACAGGGGGTCACTATGGCTACACCTTC. Combining the CDR3 with reference TRBV19 and TRBJ1-2 gives the whole variable domain DGGITQSPKYLFRKEGQNVTLSCEQNLNHDAMYWYRQDPGQGLRLIYYSQIVNDFQKGDIAEGYSVSREKKESFPLTVTSAQKNPTAFYLCASSTRTGGHYGYTFGSGTRLTVV.

The chain couples TRBV18 to TRBJ2-5; tentatively, D is TRBD2 (5 bases). The ends were cut back, 2 bases at V and 7 bases at J, with 11 bases in the middle. Germline CDR1 is KGHSH and CDR2 is LQKENI. The CDR3 runs 13 residues. CDR3 nucleotide sequence: TGTGCCAGCTCACCAATTGCGGACTCGACCCAGTACTTC. It yields the protein CASSPIADSTQYF.

The rearrangement joins TRBV29-1 to TRBJ2-7; D is unresolved. Germline values: CDR1 SQVTM, CDR2 ANQGSEA. V lost 4 bases and J 2 bases, leaving 15 bases between the germline ends. The CDR3 is 14 residues long. The CDR3 DNA is TGCAGCGTTGGTCTGAGGTCCCCAACCTACGAGCAGTACTTC. Translating gives CSVGLRSPTYEQYF.

This clone was observed once. The chain uses TRBV18 and TRBJ1-1, with a weak D call TRBD1 (5 bases). Germline values: CDR1 KGHSH, CDR2 LQKENI. Trimming took 0 bases from V and 10 from J, leaving 15 bases between them. This CDR3 comprises 14 residues. CDR3 in DNA: TGTGCCAGCTCACCACCACGGGACTCATTAGGAGCTTTCTTT. This codes for CASSPPRDSLGAFF. Full variable domain (outside the CDR3, taken from reference TRBV18 and TRBJ1-1): NAGVMQNPRHLVRRRGQEARLRCSPMKGHSHVYWYRQLPEEGLKFMVYLQKENIIDESGMPKERFSAEFPKEGPSILRIQQVVRGDSAAYFCASSPPRDSLGAFFGQGTRLTVV.

This chain connects TRBV28 to TRBJ1-6; 7 positions match TRBD1. V gave up 5 bases and J gave up 3 bases; unmatched junction bases: 7. CDR1 is MDHEN and CDR2 is SYDVKM in the germline V gene. The CDR3 totals 16 residues. The CDR3 protein is CASSQTGVGYNSPLHF. The CDR3 nucleotides are TGTGCCAGCAGTCAAACAGGGGTTGGCTATAATTCACCCCTCCACTTT.

V is TRBV7-8 and J is TRBJ2-3; D is unresolved. The CDR3 length is 18 residues. V was shortened by 5 bases and J by 0 bases, with 21 bases between the two germline ends. Per the germline V gene, CDR1 is SGHVS and CDR2 is FQNEAQ. CDR3 sequence reads: CASSPAVSPSLSTDTQYF. The CDR3, as DNA: TGTGCCAGCAGCCCCGCGGTCTCGCCAAGTTTGAGCACAGATACGCAGTATTTT.

The gene calls are TRBV19 and TRBJ1-1; no reliable D call. This CDR3 contains 15 residues. The V end lost 5 bases, the J end lost 1 base, and 14 bases lay between the germline ends. Germline CDR1 and CDR2: LNHDA and SQIVND (reference sequence). CDR3 sequence: CASSPKTGWNTEAFF. The CDR3 bases are TGTGCCAGTAGTCCCAAGACTGGTTGGAACACTGAAGCTTTCTTT.

The V call is TRBV6-2 or TRBV6-3, the J call TRBJ1-5; 8 bases line up with TRBD1. Germline V gives CDR1 MNHEY, CDR2 SVGEGT. The CDR3 is 16 residues long. The trim removed 5 bases at V and 5 bases at J, leaving 11 bases unmatched. CDR3 DNA: TGTGCCAGCAGTCATTCCTCCAGGGGGCTCTATCAGCCCCAGCATTTT. Amino acids: CASSHSSRGLYQPQHF.

This sequence joins TRBV7-9 and TRBJ2-1; TRBD2 aligns across 8 bases. This CDR3 is built from 18 residues. With V trimmed by 4 bases and J by 8 bases, 19 bases remained unmatched. Germline V lookup: CDR1 SEHNR, CDR2 FQNEAQ (reference sequence). The CDR3 is CASSSFVTGRAFSDEQFF. Written as DNA, the CDR3 is TGTGCCAGCAGCTCCTTCGTGACCGGGAGGGCCTTTAGCGATGAGCAGTTCTTC.

The chain employs TRBV19 and TRBJ2-7; 8 bases fit TRBD2. CDR3 length equals 14 residues. Trimming took 6 bases from V and 0 from J; bases not matched to a gene: 4. In germline, CDR1 is LNHDA, CDR2 SQIVND (reference sequence). CDR3 loop: CASSPAGASYEQYF. In DNA, the CDR3 is TGTGCCAGTAGCCCAGCGGGAGCCTCCTACGAGCAGTACTTC.